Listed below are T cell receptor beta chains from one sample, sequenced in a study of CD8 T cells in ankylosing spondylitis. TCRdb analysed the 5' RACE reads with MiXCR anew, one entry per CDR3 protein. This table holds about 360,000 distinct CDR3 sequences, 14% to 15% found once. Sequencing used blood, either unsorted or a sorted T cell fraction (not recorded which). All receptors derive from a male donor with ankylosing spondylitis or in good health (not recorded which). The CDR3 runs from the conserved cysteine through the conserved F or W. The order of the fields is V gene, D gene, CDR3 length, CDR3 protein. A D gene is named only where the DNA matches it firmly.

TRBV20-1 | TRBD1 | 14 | CSASLGTANSPLHF
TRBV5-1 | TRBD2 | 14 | CASRSGSSYNEQFF
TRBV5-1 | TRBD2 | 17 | CASSPRTSGRAPGELFF
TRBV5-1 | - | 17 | CASSLGQLITQNTEAFF
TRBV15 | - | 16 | CATSRETASNTGELFF
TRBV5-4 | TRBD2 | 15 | CASSSQTSGRNEQYF
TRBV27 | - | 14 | CASNPWVHSDTQYF
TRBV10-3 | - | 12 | CAISDTNGAQYF
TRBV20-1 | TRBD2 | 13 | CSAMGGSSYEQYF
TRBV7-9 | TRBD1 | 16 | CASSLWDRLSSYEQYF
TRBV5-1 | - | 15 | CASSLGLAGANVLTF
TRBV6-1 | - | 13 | CASNTGEVYEQYF
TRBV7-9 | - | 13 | CASSLSSADTQYF
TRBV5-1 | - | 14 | CASSFLVGEQPQHF
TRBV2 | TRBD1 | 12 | CASSVQGYTQYF
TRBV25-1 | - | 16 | CASSAFSRAGTDTQYF
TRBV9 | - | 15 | CASSVAPGPSYEQYF
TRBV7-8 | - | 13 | CASTPGSDYGYTF
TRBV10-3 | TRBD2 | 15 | CAISVTSGETGELFF
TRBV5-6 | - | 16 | CASSFRTRSPYNEQFF
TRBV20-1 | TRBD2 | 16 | CSARLAGGGGTDTQYF
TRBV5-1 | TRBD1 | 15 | CASSQGDSTNEKLFF
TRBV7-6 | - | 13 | CASSFLGYNEQFF
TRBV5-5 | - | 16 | CASSLGGVNMNTEAFF
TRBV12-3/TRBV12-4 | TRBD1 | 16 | CASSLTTGSYTDTQYF
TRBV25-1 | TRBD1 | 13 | CASKGQERYEQYF
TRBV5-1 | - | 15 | CASKRSTGTQETQYF
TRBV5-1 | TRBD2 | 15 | CASGEAGGPTDTQYF
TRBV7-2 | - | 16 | CASARAGVLSGNTIYF
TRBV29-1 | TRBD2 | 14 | CSAVGRLAVTTQYF
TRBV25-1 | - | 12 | CASSGGLYGYTF
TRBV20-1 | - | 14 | CSALRGSSNQPQHF
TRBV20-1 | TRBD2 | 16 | CSARQMATSGYNEQFF
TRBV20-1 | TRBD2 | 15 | CSARGAPAGADTQYF
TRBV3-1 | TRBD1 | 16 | CASSHERTGGDEKLFF
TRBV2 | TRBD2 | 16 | CASSERPGGPRGEQFF
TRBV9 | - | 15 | CASYPGPPGANVLTF
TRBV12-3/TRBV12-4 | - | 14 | CASRLGQMNTEAFF
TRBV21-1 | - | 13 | CASSKVGTKEQFF
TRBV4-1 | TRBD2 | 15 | CASSPSGLAGYEQYF
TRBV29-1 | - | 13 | CSVGQLINYGYTF
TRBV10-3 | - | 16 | CAISDTQPANTGELFF
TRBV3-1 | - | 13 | CASSQHRGGEQFF
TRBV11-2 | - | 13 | CASSLDRVNTQYF
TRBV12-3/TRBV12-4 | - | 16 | CASSSGQAGYTGELFF
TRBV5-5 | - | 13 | CASSRVGNQPQHF
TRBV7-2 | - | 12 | CASSPDYGRQFF
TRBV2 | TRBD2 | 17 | CASSGLAGGPRKDEQFF
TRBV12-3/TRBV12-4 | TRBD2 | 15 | CASSSTSGGAYEQYF
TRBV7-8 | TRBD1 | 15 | CASSGQGQGGYEQYF
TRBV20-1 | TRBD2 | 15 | CSAKRVGLAPDTQYF
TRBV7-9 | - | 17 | CASSLVLGGGLNQPQHF
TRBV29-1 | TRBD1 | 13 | CSVTTDRNYEQYF
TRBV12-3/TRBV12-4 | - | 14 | CASSFSSSNEKLFF
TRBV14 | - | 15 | CASSKTGGVGEKLFF
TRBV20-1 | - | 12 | CSARRGEDGYTF
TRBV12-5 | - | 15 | CASGLGAPTNTEAFF